What follows is one T cell receptor (beta chain) and its context. Its antigen is unknown. The repertoire was sequenced with immunoSEQ multiplex PCR; TCRdb's copy has only in-frame clones and lacks some. The table shows some 150,000 clones, with 85% to 90% occurring only once. The data stem from a study of T cell responses to AZD1222 COVID-19 vaccine. Study-wide points: The span of vaccine-associated CD4 TCRs extended across spike, with dominance at 160-218 and 743-854. The breadth and depth of Spike-specific TCRs increased once two AZD1222 doses had been given.

Germline V gene sequence: CDR1 SQVTM, CDR2 ANQGSEA. V lost 7 bases and J lost 6, with 15 bases in between. CDR3 length: 12 amino acids. The chain links TRBV29-1 to TRBJ1-1, with TRBD1 as a possible D gene (6 bases). This material consisted of peripheral blood, taken 28 days after the second AZD1222 dose. This clonotype was sampled from an adult who received the AZD1222 COVID-19 vaccine. CDR3 sequence (DNA): TGCAGCGCCGTGGAGGGGGGGCCTGAAGCTTTCTTT. Translated, it gives CSAVEGGPEAFF.